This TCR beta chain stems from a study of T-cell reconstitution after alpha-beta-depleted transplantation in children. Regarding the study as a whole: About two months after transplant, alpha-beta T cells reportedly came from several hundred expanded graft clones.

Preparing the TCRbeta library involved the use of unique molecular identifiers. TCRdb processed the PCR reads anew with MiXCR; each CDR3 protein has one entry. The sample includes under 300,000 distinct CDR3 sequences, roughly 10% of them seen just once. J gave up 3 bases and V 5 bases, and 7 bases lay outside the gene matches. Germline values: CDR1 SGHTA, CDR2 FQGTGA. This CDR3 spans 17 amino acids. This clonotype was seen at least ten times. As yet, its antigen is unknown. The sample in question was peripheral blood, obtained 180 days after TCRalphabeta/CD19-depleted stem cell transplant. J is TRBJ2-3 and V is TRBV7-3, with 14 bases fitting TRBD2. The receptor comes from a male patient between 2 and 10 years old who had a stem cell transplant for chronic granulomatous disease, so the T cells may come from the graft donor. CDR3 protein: CASSPTGLAGVTDTQYF. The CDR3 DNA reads TGTGCCAGCAGCCCGACGGGACTAGCGGGGGTAACAGATACGCAGTATTTT.